The T cell receptor (beta chain) under discussion was sequenced for a study of T cell responses to AZD1222 COVID-19 vaccine. Study-wide results and caveats: Donors in the cohort were predominantly white British and more often female, and clonal diversity was possibly underestimated. Nearly half of spike-specific TCRs reportedly go after variant regions that carry no mutations. Sampled repertoires all dated from after the peak T cell response.

Details on this clone: No antigen is known for it.

Measured with immunoSEQ multiplex PCR; TCRdb has only the in-frame clones, and not every one. The sample has about 170,000 clones, 85% to 90% seen once. Germline CDR1 and CDR2: MDHEN and SYDVKM. CDR3 size: 13 residues. V was shortened by 5 bases and J by 2 bases, with 9 bases between the two germline ends. The chain uses TRBV28 and TRBJ2-5; TRBD1 is a possible D gene (6 bases). This TCR was recovered from an adult in good health. The sample here was peripheral blood, taken on day 0 of AZD1222 vaccination. The CDR3 region is CASSTDRQETQYF. CDR3 nucleotides: TGTGCCAGCAGTACCGACAGGCAAGAGACCCAGTACTTC.